Each of the 12 T cell receptor beta chains below was sequenced from the same sample in a study of regulatory T cells in long-lasting Graves disease. Both iRepertoire HTBI primers and Arm-PCR of CDR3 regions were used to build the TCR beta libraries. TCRdb analysed the multiplex PCR reads with MiXCR anew, one entry per CDR3 protein. The data hold about 460,000 distinct CDR3 sequences, with 22% observed a single time. Time point indicated: persistent/refractory GD, antithyroid drugs over 5 years with positive TRAb. RNA isolated from PBMCs was used to make the TCR library. Here the sequenced sample was peripheral blood mononuclear cells (PBMCs), taken when the disease was refractory, from a patient treated with antithyroid drugs. The receptors were sampled from a female donor with Graves disease.

The sample holds a few counts of this clonotype. V and J are TRBV28 and TRBJ1-2; no clear D. The CDR3 sequence is 14 residues long. Trimming removed 2 bases from V and 3 bases from J, with 10 bases in between. Germline CDR1 reads MDHEN; CDR2 reads SYDVKM. The CDR3 is CASSLIGVDYGYTF. The DNA of the CDR3 is TGTGCCAGCAGTTTAATCGGGGTCGACTATGGCTACACCTTC.

In this sample, this clonotype turned up a few times. The V gene is TRBV19, the J gene TRBJ2-7; possible D gene TRBD1, 5 bases. The V end lost 4 bases, the J end lost 4 bases, and 14 bases lay between the germline ends. The CDR3 spans 14 residues. Per germline, CDR1 LNHDA and CDR2 SQIVND (reference sequence). CDR3 sequence reads: CASSTDSLGYEQYF. CDR3 sequence (DNA): TGTGCCAGTAGTACAGACAGTCTGGGTTACGAGCAGTACTTC. Full variable domain (outside the CDR3, taken from reference TRBV19 and TRBJ2-7): DGGITQSPKYLFRKEGQNVTLSCEQNLNHDAMYWYRQDPGQGLRLIYYSQIVNDFQKGDIAEGYSVSREKKESFPLTVTSAQKNPTAFYLCASSTDSLGYEQYFGPGTRLTVT.

This clonotype was seen repeatedly, ten times or more. This sequence joins TRBV28 and TRBJ1-4; 7 bases match TRBD1. Per the germline V gene, CDR1 is MDHEN and CDR2 is SYDVKM. The CDR3 covers 22 residues. V gave up 3 bases and J gave up 0 bases; unmatched junction bases: 22. CDR3: CASSFPPKGDPGQMTTNEKLFF. CDR3 DNA sequence: TGTGCCAGCAGTTTCCCTCCAAAAGGGGACCCGGGACAGATGACAACTAATGAAAAACTGTTTTTT.

This clonotype was seen once. A read error is possible here, since a much larger clone lies one base away. V usage is TRBV6-1 and J usage is TRBJ1-1, with D tentatively TRBD1 (6 bases). Germline V gene data show CDR1 as MNHNS and CDR2 as SASEGT. This CDR3 contains 15 residues. For the CDR3, the DNA is TGTGCCAGCAGTAACGAGGGGGATATGAACACTAAAGCTTTCTTT. The encoded protein is CASSNEGDMNTKAFF.

This clonotype was observed many times. This chain uses TRBV12-3 or TRBV12-4 with TRBJ1-1, with D perhaps matching TRBD1 (5 bases). Trimming removed 6 bases at V and 6 bases at J, with 11 bases between. CDR3 length equals 12 residues. The CDR3 sequence: CASRPDMSEAFF. DNA for the CDR3: TGTGCCAGCAGACCGGACATGTCTGAAGCTTTCTTT.

The chain combines TRBV7-2 with TRBJ2-4; D uncertain. Looked up from germline, CDR1 is SGHTA and CDR2 is FQGNSA. Trimming removed 2 bases at V and 5 bases at J, with 7 bases between. There are 13 residues in the CDR3. This CDR3 reads CASSLRAENIQYF. In nucleotides, the CDR3 is TGTGCCAGCAGCTTACGGGCCGAAAACATTCAGTACTTC.

This clonotype was found a few times. The CDR3 nucleotides read TGTGCCAGCAGCCAAGATATTGGCGAGCAGTACTTC. Amino acids: CASSQDIGEQYF. V usage is TRBV3-1 and J usage is TRBJ2-7; D gene ambiguous. Germline V lookup: CDR1 LGHDT, CDR2 YNNKEL (reference sequence). Trimming took 0 bases from V and 6 from J, leaving 6 bases between them. The CDR3 totals 12 residues.

This clonotype was seen only a few times. J is TRBJ1-2 and V is TRBV27; D uncertain. V lost 5 bases, J lost 0 bases, and 19 bases lay in between. The CDR3 totals 17 residues. The germline V gene has CDR1 MNHEY and CDR2 SMNVEV (reference sequence). Written as DNA, the CDR3 is TGTGCCAGCAGTGATATTGTGTCCGGCGGCGCTAACTATGGCTACACCTTC. It translates to CASSDIVSGGANYGYTF.

This clonotype appeared many times. This rearrangement joins TRBV20-1 to TRBJ2-5; unclear D gene. This CDR3 has 11 residues. Per the germline V gene, CDR1 is DFQATT and CDR2 is SNEGSKA (reference sequence). The germline V and J ends were trimmed by 6 bases and 2 bases, with 7 bases remaining between them. The CDR3 region has the DNA TGCAGTGCCGCCGATCAAGAGACCCAGTACTTC. The encoded protein is CSAADQETQYF.

This clonotype was detected many times. This chain links TRBV29-1 with TRBJ1-2; 7 nucleotides line up with TRBD1. Germline V CDR1 and CDR2: SQVTM, ANQGSEA. With V trimmed by 5 bases and J by 8 bases, 5 bases remained unmatched. CDR3 length: 11 amino acids. DNA for the CDR3: TGCAGCGTTCCACGACAGGGCGGCTACACCTTC. Residues: CSVPRQGGYTF.

This clonotype has just a few counts. V is TRBV12-3 or TRBV12-4 and J is TRBJ1-2; D gene ambiguous. The CDR3 sequence is 14 residues long. The V end lost 5 bases, the J end lost 2 bases, and 12 bases lay between the germline ends. CDR3: CASSRATGNYGYTF. As DNA, the CDR3 is TGTGCCAGCAGTAGGGCCACGGGAAACTATGGCTACACCTTC.

This clonotype was found a few times. The chain recombines TRBV6-1 with TRBJ1-1; perhaps TRBD1 as D (5 bases). This CDR3 region has 14 residues. Germline CDR1 MNHNS, CDR2 SASEGT. V was clipped by 6 bases and J by 8 bases, with 19 bases between them. The CDR3 DNA sequence: TGTGCCAGCAGCCTATTTCCGGGGCCCGAGGAAGCTTTCTTT. Translating it yields CASSLFPGPEEAFF.